This T cell receptor beta chain is from a study of cytomegalovirus exposure and HLA in healthy donors. At the level of the study: Researchers previously reported finding fewer than 140 million unique TCR beta sequences from around 200 million T cells. Regarding the study as a whole: Usually a TCR sequence was rare, but some public TCRs were found in many donors.

Trimming took off 6 bases at V and 8 bases at J, with 13 bases between the two ends. Germline CDR1 and CDR2: MNHEY and SVGAGI. This CDR3 comprises 12 residues. Turning to this clone: Its antigen is unknown.

The primer mix had 60 Vbeta and 13 Jbeta primers. Method: immunoSEQ multiplex PCR; TCRdb's copy keeps in-frame clones and lacks some. The sample consists of around 150,000 clones, around 66% of them appearing once. The chain employs TRBV6-5 and TRBJ1-1; weak D call: TRBD1 (5 bases). Sequenced input: PBMCs. The TCR sequence derives from a woman in her twenties or thirties in good health and CMV-seropositive. CDR3 DNA: TGTGCCAGCAGCGTTGGGGGGAGCGAAGCTTTCTTT. This encodes CASSVGGSEAFF.